Following are 3 T cell receptor beta chains from one sample sequenced in a study of cytotoxic CD8 clonotypes in ibrutinib-treated CLL. Produced via immunoSEQ multiplex PCR; TCRdb's table is partial and in-frame only. Here the sample spans about 70,000 clones, 90% being singletons. Sequenced material: PBMCs, taken after 12 months of ibrutinib treatment. The receptors stem from a human donor with chronic lymphocytic leukemia.

The chain couples TRBV7-6 to TRBJ1-1; D may be TRBD1 (5 bases). CDR1 and CDR2 from the germline V gene are SGHVS and FNYEAQ. The length of the CDR3 is 14 residues. V was cut by 1 base and J by 2 bases, with 8 bases left in between. CDR3 in amino acids: CASSLEGHNTEAFF. The CDR3 DNA reads TGTGCCAGCAGCTTAGAAGGACATAACACTGAAGCTTTCTTT. Combining the CDR3 with reference TRBV7-6 and TRBJ1-1 gives the whole variable domain GAGVSQSPRYKVTKRGQDVALRCDPISGHVSLYWYRQALGQGPEFLTYFNYEAQQDKSGLPNDRFSAERPEGSISTLTIQRTEQRDSAMYRCASSLEGHNTEAFFGQGTRLTVV.

This chain joins TRBV7-9 and TRBJ1-2; tentative D call: TRBD1 (5 bases). The CDR3 is made up of 12 amino acids. Per the germline V gene, CDR1 is SEHNR and CDR2 is FQNEAQ (reference sequence). V dropped 5 bases and J dropped 5 bases, with 9 bases sitting between them. This CDR3 reads CASSGGAYGYTF. Here the CDR3 DNA reads TGTGCCAGCAGCGGCGGGGCATATGGCTACACCTTC.

The J gene is TRBJ2-1, the V gene TRBV4-1; possible D gene TRBD1, 5 bases. The CDR3 has 16 amino acids. Per the germline V gene, CDR1 is MGHRA and CDR2 is YSYEKL. Trimming stripped 4 bases from V and 4 bases from J, with 17 bases between. The CDR3 here is CASSPATGQTYNEQFF. CDR3 nucleotide sequence: TGCGCCAGCAGCCCAGCTACCGGACAAACGTACAATGAGCAGTTCTTC.